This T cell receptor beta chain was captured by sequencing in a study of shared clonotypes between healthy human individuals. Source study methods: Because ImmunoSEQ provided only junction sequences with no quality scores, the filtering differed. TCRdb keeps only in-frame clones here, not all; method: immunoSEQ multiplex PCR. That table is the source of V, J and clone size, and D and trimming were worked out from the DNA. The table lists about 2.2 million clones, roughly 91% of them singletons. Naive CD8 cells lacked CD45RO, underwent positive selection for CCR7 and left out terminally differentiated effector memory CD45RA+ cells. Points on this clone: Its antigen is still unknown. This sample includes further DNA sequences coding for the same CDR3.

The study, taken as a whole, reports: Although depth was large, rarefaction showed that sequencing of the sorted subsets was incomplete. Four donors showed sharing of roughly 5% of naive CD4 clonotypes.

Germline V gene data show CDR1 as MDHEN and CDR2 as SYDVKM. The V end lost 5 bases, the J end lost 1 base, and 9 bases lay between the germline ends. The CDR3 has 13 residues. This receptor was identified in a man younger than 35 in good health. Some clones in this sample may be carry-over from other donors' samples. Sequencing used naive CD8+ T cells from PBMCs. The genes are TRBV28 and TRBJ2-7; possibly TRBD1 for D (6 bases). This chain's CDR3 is CASSLQGSYEQYF. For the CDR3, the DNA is TGTGCCAGCAGTCTGCAGGGGTCCTACGAGCAGTACTTC. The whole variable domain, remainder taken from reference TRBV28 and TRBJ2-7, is DVKVTQSSRYLVKRTGEKVFLECVQDMDHENMFWYRQDPGLGLRLIYFSYDVKMKEKGDIPEGYSVSREKKERFSLILESASTNQTSMYLCASSLQGSYEQYFGPGTRLTVT.